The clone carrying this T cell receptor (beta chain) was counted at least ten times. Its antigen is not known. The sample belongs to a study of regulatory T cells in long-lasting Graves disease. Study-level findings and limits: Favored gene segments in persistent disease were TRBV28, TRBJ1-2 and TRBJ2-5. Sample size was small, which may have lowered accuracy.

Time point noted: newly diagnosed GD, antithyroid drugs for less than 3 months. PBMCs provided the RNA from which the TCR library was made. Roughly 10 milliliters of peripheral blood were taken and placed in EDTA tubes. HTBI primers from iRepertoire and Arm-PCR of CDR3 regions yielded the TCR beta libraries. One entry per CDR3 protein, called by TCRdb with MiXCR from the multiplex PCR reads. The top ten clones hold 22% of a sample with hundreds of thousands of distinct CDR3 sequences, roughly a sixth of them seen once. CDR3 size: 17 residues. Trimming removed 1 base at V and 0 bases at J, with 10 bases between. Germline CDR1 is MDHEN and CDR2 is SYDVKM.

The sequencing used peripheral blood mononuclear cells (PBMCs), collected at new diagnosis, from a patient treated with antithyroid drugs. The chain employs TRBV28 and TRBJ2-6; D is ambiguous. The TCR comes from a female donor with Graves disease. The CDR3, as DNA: TGTGCCAGCAGTTTATCGCAGCAGTTCTCTGGGGCCAACGTCCTGACTTTC. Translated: CASSLSQQFSGANVLTF.